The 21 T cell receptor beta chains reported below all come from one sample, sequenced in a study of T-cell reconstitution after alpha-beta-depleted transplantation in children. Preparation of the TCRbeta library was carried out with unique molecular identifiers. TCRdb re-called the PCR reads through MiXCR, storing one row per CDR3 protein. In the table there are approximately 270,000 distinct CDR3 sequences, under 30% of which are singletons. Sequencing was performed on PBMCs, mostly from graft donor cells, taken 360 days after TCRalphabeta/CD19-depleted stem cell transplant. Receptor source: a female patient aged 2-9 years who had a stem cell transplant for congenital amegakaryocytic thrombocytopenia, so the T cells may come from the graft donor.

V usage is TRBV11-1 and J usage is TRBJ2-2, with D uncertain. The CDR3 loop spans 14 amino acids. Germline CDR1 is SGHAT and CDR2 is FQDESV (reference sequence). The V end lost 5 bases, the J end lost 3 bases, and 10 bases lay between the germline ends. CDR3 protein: CASSSRPYTGELFF. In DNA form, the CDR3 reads TGTGCCAGCAGCAGCCGTCCATACACCGGGGAGCTGTTTTTT.

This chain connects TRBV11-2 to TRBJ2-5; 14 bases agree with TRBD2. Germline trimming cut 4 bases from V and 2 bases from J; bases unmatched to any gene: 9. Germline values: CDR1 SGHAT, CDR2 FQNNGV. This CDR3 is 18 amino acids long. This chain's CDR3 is CASSSRTSGGRIQETQYF. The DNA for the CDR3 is TGTGCCAGCAGCTCTCGGACTAGCGGGGGGCGAATACAAGAGACCCAGTACTTC.

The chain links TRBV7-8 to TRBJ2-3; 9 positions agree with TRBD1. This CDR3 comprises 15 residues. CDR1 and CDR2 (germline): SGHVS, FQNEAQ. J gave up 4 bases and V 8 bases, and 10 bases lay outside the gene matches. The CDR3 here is CASCLRDRAADTQYF. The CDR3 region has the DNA TGTGCCAGCTGCCTCCGGGACAGGGCGGCAGATACGCAGTATTTT.

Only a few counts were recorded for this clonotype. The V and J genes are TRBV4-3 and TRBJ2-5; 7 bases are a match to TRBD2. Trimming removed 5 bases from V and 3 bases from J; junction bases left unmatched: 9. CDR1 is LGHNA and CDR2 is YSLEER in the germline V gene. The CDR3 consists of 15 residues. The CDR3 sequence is CASSSSGTTKETQYF. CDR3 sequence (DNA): TGCGCCAGCAGCTCGTCCGGGACTACCAAAGAGACCCAGTACTTC.

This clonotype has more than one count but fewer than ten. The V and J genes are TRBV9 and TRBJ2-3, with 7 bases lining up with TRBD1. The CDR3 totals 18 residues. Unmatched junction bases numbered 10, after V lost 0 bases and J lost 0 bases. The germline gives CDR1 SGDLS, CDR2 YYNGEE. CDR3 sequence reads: CASSVDIIGTASTDTQYF. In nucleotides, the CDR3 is TGTGCCAGCAGCGTAGACATCATTGGGACAGCTAGCACAGATACGCAGTATTTT.

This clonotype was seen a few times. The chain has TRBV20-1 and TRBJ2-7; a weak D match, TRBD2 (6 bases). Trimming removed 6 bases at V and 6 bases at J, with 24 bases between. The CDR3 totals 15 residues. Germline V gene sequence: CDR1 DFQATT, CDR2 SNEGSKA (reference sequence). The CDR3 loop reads CSAGRGTLKVSEQYF. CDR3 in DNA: TGCAGTGCCGGTCGCGGGACTCTTAAAGTGTCCGAGCAGTACTTC.

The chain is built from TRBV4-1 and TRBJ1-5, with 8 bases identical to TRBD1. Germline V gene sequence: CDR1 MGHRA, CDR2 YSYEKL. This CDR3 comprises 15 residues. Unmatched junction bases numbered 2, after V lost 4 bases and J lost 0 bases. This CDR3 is CASSRQGYSNQPQHF. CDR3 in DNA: TGCGCCAGCAGCCGACAGGGGTATAGCAATCAGCCCCAGCATTTT.

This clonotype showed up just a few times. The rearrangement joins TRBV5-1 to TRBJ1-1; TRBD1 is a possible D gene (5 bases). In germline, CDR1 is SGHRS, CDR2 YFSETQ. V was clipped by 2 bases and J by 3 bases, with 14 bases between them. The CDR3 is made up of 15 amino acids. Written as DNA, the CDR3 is TGCGCCAGCAGCTTACGGGGCGGGGGTTACACTGAAGCTTTCTTT. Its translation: CASSLRGGGYTEAFF.

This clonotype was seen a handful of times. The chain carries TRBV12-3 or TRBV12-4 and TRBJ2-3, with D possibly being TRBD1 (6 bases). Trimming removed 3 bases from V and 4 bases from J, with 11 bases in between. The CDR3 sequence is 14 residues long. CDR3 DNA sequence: TGTGCCAGCAGTTTCCTCAGGGGATCAGATACGCAGTATTTT. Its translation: CASSFLRGSDTQYF.

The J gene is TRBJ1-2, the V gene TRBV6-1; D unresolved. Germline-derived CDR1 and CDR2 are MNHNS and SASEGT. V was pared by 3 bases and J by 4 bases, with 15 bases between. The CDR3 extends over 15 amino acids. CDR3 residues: CASSDTVAAGYGYTF. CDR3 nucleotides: TGTGCCAGCAGTGACACCGTGGCGGCCGGCTATGGCTACACCTTC.

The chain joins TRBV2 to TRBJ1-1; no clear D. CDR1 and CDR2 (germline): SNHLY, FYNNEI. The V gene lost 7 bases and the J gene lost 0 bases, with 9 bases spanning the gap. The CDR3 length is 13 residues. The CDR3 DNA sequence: TGTGCCAGCATTTCAGGCATGAACACTGAAGCTTTCTTT. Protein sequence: CASISGMNTEAFF.

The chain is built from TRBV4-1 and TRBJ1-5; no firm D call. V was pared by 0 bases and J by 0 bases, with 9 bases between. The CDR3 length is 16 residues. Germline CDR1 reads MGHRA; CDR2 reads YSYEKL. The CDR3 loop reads CASSQDPGYSNQPQHF. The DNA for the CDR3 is TGCGCCAGCAGCCAAGATCCGGGATATAGCAATCAGCCCCAGCATTTT.

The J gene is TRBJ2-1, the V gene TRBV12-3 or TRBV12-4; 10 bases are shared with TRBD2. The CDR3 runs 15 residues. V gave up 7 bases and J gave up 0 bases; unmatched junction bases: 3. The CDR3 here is CASIASGSSYNEQFF. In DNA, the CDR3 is TGTGCCAGCATCGCTAGCGGGAGCTCCTACAATGAGCAGTTCTTC.

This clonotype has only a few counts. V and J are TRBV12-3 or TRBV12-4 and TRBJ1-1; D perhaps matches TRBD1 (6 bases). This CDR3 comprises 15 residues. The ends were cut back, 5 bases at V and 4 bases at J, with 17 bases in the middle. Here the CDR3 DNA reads TGTGCCAGCAGTCTCCCTCCGGGGGCAATCACTGAAGCTTTCTTT. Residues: CASSLPPGAITEAFF.

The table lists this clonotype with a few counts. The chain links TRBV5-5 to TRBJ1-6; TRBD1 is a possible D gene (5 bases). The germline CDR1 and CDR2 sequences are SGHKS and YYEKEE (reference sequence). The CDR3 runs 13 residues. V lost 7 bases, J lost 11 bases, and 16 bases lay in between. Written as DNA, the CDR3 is TGTGCCAGCGGAGGGGCCCCCGGGACACCCCTCCACTTT. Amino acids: CASGGAPGTPLHF.

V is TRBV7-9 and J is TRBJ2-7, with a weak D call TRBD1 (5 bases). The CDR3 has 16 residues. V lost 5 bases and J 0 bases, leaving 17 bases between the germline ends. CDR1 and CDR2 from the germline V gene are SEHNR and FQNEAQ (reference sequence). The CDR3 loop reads CASSPVRAGRSYEQYF. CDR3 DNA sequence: TGTGCCAGCAGCCCCGTCCGGGCAGGGCGCTCCTACGAGCAGTACTTC.

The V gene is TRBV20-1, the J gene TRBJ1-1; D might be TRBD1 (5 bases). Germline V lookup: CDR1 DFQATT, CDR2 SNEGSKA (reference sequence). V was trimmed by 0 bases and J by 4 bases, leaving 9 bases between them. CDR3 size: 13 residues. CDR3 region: CSARDRGITEAFF. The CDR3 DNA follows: TGCAGTGCTAGAGATCGGGGGATCACTGAAGCTTTCTTT.

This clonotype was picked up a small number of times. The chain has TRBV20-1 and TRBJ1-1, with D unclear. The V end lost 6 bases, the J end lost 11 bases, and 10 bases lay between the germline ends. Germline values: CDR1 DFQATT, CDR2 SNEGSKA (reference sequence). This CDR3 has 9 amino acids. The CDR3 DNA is TGCAGTGCCGGCCCGTGGGCTTTCTTT. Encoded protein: CSAGPWAFF.

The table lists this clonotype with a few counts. The CDR3 DNA follows: TGTGCCAGCAGCATAATGGGGGCAGGTCCTAAACCCTACGAGCAGTACTTC. Its protein product is CASSIMGAGPKPYEQYF. V usage is TRBV21-1 and J usage is TRBJ2-7; the D call TRBD1 from the table was never checked on the DNA. TRBV21-1 is an annotated pseudogene. This CDR3 is 17 amino acids long.

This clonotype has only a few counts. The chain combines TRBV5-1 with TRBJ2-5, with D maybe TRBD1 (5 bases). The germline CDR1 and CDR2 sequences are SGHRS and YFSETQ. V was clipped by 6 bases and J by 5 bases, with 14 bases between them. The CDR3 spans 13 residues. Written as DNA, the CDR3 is TGCGCCAGCAAGGAACAGGAACCCGAGACCCAGTACTTC. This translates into CASKEQEPETQYF.

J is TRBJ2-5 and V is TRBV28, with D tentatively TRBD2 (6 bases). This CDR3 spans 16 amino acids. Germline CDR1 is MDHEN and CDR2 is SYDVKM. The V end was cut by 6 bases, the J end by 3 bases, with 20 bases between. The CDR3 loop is CASSLSTRGLKETQYF. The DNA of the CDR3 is TGTGCCAGCAGCCTCTCGACCCGGGGACTTAAAGAGACCCAGTACTTC. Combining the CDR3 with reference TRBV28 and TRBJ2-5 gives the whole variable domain DVKVTQSSRYLVKRTGEKVFLECVQDMDHENMFWYRQDPGLGLRLIYFSYDVKMKEKGDIPEGYSVSREKKERFSLILESASTNQTSMYLCASSLSTRGLKETQYFGPGTRLLVL.